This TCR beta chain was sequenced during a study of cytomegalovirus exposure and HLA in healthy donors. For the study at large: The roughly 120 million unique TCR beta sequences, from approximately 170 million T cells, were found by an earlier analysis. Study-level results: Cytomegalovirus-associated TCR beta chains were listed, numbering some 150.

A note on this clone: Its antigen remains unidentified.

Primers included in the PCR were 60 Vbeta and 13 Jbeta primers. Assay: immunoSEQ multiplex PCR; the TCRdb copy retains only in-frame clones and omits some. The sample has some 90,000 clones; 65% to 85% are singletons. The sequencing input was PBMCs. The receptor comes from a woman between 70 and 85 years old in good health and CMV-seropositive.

CDR3 in amino acids: CASSLGGRASTDTQYF. The CDR3 DNA sequence: TGTGCCAGCAGCTTAGGGGGGCGTGCTAGCACAGATACGCAGTATTTT. V is TRBV7-2 and J is TRBJ2-3; weak D call: TRBD1 (6 bases). The CDR3 runs 16 residues. V was trimmed by 1 base and J by 0 bases, leaving 11 bases between them. Germline V CDR1 and CDR2: SGHTA, FQGNSA. The full variable domain, in which reference TRBV7-2 and TRBJ2-3 provide the parts outside the CDR3, is GAGVSQSPSNKVTEKGKDVELRCDPISGHTALYWYRQSLGQGLEFLIYFQGNSAPDKSGLPSDRFSAERTGGSVSTLTIQRTQQEDSAVYLCASSLGGRASTDTQYFGPGTRLTVL.